Listed below are T cell receptor beta chains from one sample, sequenced in a study of blood T cell repertoires in COVID-19. The table came from immunoSEQ multiplex PCR; TCRdb's copy has only in-frame clones and leaves some out. The sample has over 150,000 clones, about 85% seen once. The source material was peripheral blood. Source of these receptors: a man aged 35-49 years with acute or convalescent COVID-19. Each CDR3 is given with its conserved first and last residue. A D gene is named only where the DNA matches it firmly. Not every row has a clone size; where given, it reads once, few, many or a size class.

V	size	J	length	D	DNA	CDR3
TRBV3-1/TRBV3-2	-	TRBJ1-1	13	-	TGTGCCAGCAGGAGTACAGGGAACACTGAAGCTTTCTTT	CASRSTGNTEAFF
TRBV7-7	-	TRBJ2-5	13	TRBD1	TGTGCTAGCAGCCTAGACAGGGGGGAGACCCAGTACTTC	CASSLDRGETQYF
TRBV4-1	-	TRBJ2-4	14	-	TGCGCCAGCAGCCAAGAGGGTCAGGAGGGCATTCAGTACTTC	CASSQEGQEGIQYF
TRBV6-5	-	TRBJ1-6	15	-	TGTGCCAGCAGTTGGGCAGGGCAGAATAATTCACCCCTCCACTTT	CASSWAGQNNSPLHF
TRBV9	once	TRBJ1-6	15	TRBD1	TGTGCCAGCAGCGTAGCTCAGGGGGGCAATTCACCCCTCCACTTT	CASSVAQGGNSPLHF
TRBV5-8	-	TRBJ2-1	13	-	TGTGCCAGCAGCCTTCGAGGTTACAATGAGCAGTTCTTC	CASSLRGYNEQFF
TRBV2	-	TRBJ2-1	13	TRBD2	TGTGCCAGCGAGACGGGGGGGGTTAGCGTGCAGTTCTTC	CASETGGVSVQFF
TRBV5-1	-	TRBJ1-1	13	-	TGCGCCAGCAGCTTAGGAGCGGACTTAGAAGCTTTCTTT	CASSLGADLEAFF
TRBV7-3	-	TRBJ2-1	13	-	TGTGCCAGCAGCTTAAGTAGCAACAATGAGCAGTTCTTC	CASSLSSNNEQFF
TRBV2	few	TRBJ1-5	13	-	TGTGCCAGCAGTGCGATGGGGGGACAGCCCCAGCATTTT	CASSAMGGQPQHF
TRBV5-1	-	TRBJ1-2	16	TRBD1	TGCGCCAGCAGCTTAGGGACAGGGACAAGTAACTATGGCTACACCTTC	CASSLGTGTSNYGYTF
TRBV3-1/TRBV3-2	-	TRBJ1-4	16	-	TGTGCCAGCGCCAGGTTGACAGTTGCAACTAATGAAAAACTGTTTTTT	CASARLTVATNEKLFF
TRBV18	-	TRBJ2-7	13	TRBD1	TGTGCCAGCTCACTGGGACAGCCTTACGAGCAGTACTTC	CASSLGQPYEQYF
TRBV19	-	TRBJ2-1	15	TRBD1	TGTGCCAGTAGTATAGTCCAGGGGGCGTTGGGGGAGCAGTTCTTC	CASSIVQGALGEQFF
TRBV7-9	-	TRBJ1-2	15	TRBD1	TGTGCCAGCAGCGCGCGGACAGGGGGCGCGTATGGCTACACCTTC	CASSARTGGAYGYTF
TRBV9	few	TRBJ1-6	15	-	TGTGCCAGCAGCGTAGTCCCCGGGGAGGGCTCACCCCTCCACTTT	CASSVVPGEGSPLHF
TRBV6-5	-	TRBJ2-1	13	-	TGTGCCAGCAGTAGGGGGGAGGGGAATGAGCAGTTCTTC	CASSRGEGNEQFF
TRBV11-1	few	TRBJ2-7	16	TRBD1	TGTGCCAGCAGCACCCACCCCGGGACAGGGTACTACGAGCAGTACTTC	CASSTHPGTGYYEQYF
TRBV18	-	TRBJ1-2	14	-	TGTGCCAGCTCACCGGGGGACACCTCCTATGGCTACACCTTC	CASSPGDTSYGYTF
TRBV12-3/TRBV12-4	-	TRBJ1-6	13	-	TGTGCCAGCAGCTTGGACTCGGAGGCGCCCCTCCACTTT	CASSLDSEAPLHF
TRBV30	-	TRBJ1-1	13	-	TGTGCCTGGGACCAGACAGATGGGTTCGAAGCTTTCTTT	CAWDQTDGFEAFF
TRBV2	-	TRBJ1-2	14	-	TGTGCCAGCAGTGTAAGGGGGTCGAACTATGGCTACACCTTC	CASSVRGSNYGYTF
TRBV27	-	TRBJ1-5	15	-	TGTGCCAGCAGTCGGAGGGAACATAGCAATCAGCCCCAGCATTTT	CASSRREHSNQPQHF
TRBV6-5	once	TRBJ1-5	14	-	TGTGCCAGCACTTCTCGACGGGGGGAGCAGCCCCAGCATTTT	CASTSRRGEQPQHF
TRBV6-4	-	TRBJ2-3	14	-	TGTGCCAGCAGTGACGGCAGGGAAACAGATACGCAGTATTTT	CASSDGRETDTQYF
TRBV11-1	-	TRBJ2-1	15	-	TGTGCCAGCAGCTCGACCGGGAGCTCCTACAATGAGCAGTTCTTC	CASSSTGSSYNEQFF
TRBV6-2/TRBV6-3	-	TRBJ2-1	17	TRBD2	TGTGCCAGCAGCCATAGATTTAGCGGGGACCCCTACAATGAGCAGTTCTTC	CASSHRFSGDPYNEQFF
TRBV2	-	TRBJ1-5	15	-	TGTGCCAGCAGCGCCCAGGACAGAAGCAATCAGCCCCAGCATTTT	CASSAQDRSNQPQHF
TRBV27	few	TRBJ1-1	13	-	TGTGCCAGCACCCACAGGTGGGACACTGAAGCTTTCTTT	CASTHRWDTEAFF
TRBV30	-	TRBJ2-2	16	TRBD2	TGTGCCTGGAGGACCAAGCGGGGGGGCAACACCGGGGAGCTGTTTTTT	CAWRTKRGGNTGELFF
TRBV2	-	TRBJ1-1	14	-	TGTGCCAGCAGTGCGGCAGGGGCGACCGCTGAAGCTTTCTTT	CASSAAGATAEAFF
TRBV4-2	-	TRBJ2-7	18	TRBD2	TGTGCCAGCAGCCGACAAGCCCCTCAGCGGGGGGAAACCTACGAGCAGTACTTC	CASSRQAPQRGETYEQYF
TRBV12-3/TRBV12-4	-	TRBJ1-1	13	-	TGTGCCATCCTGACGGGGTCGGACACTGAAGCTTTCTTT	CAILTGSDTEAFF
TRBV19	-	TRBJ1-6	13	TRBD1	TGTGCCAGTAGTGGGACAGGATCTTCACCCCTCCACTTT	CASSGTGSSPLHF
TRBV6-5	-	TRBJ1-6	13	-	TGTGCCAGCAGTTACTCGGAGGATTCACCCCTCCACTTT	CASSYSEDSPLHF